This entry lists 32 T cell receptor beta chains sequenced from one sample in a study of T cell changes during pregnancy in multiple sclerosis. Profiled with immunoSEQ multiplex PCR; TCRdb holds only in-frame clones, not every one. The sample holds around 49,000 clones; around 90% are singletons and the top ten take 5% to 5.5%. The source was peripheral blood, collected after pregnancy. The receptor set was obtained from a female donor in good health, enrolled as a control in a pregnancy study.

This chain uses TRBV11-1 with TRBJ2-7; 7 nucleotides match TRBD1. The CDR3 covers 16 residues. Germline lookup yields CDR1 SGHAT and CDR2 FQDESV (reference sequence). The V gene end was trimmed by 5 bases and the J gene end by 2 bases; junction bases not matched to a gene: 12. The CDR3 DNA follows: TGTGCCAGCAGCCCCCTGATGGGACAGTTGGCCTACGAGCAGTACTTC. It is translated as CASSPLMGQLAYEQYF.

V is TRBV25-1 and J is TRBJ2-1; 7 bases agree with TRBD1. Germline V gene sequence: CDR1 MGHDK, CDR2 SYGVNS. With 0 bases clipped from V and 8 bases from J, the junction kept 7 bases outside the gene matches. The CDR3 extends over 15 amino acids. The CDR3 protein is CASSEYRTGGYEQFF. CDR3 bases: TGTGCCAGCAGTGAATATCGGACAGGCGGGTATGAGCAGTTCTTC. Based on the CDR3 plus reference TRBV25-1 and TRBJ2-1, the full variable domain is EADIYQTPRYLVIGTGKKITLECSQTMGHDKMYWYQQDPGMELHLIHYSYGVNSTEKGDLSSESTVSRIRTEHFPLTLESARPSHTSQYLCASSEYRTGGYEQFFGPGTRLTVL.

V and J are TRBV7-3 and TRBJ2-2; 8 nucleotides line up with TRBD2. The CDR3 is 14 amino acids. The J segment lost 5 bases and the V segment lost 2 bases, leaving 1 base of the junction unmatched. Germline CDR1 SGHTA, CDR2 FQGTGA. The CDR3 coding sequence is TGTGCCAGCAGCTTAGCGGGGGGTACCGGGGAGCTGTTTTTT. Translation gives CASSLAGGTGELFF.

The chain has TRBV11-2 and TRBJ2-5; 9 positions match TRBD1. With 8 bases clipped from V and 2 bases from J, the junction kept 9 bases outside the gene matches. Germline V gene sequence: CDR1 SGHAT, CDR2 FQNNGV. The CDR3 runs 15 residues. Written as DNA, the CDR3 is TGTGCCAGCGGCCAAGACAGGGGGTTTCAAGAGACCCAGTACTTC. Translating gives CASGQDRGFQETQYF.

V and J are TRBV10-3 and TRBJ2-7; 8 bases match TRBD2. The CDR3 spans 13 residues. Germline CDR1 ENHRY, CDR2 SYGVKD. V lost 10 bases to trimming and J lost 2 bases; unmatched junction nucleotides: 7. CDR3 sequence (DNA): TGTGCCACCCAAGCGGGGGCCGCCTACGAGCAGTACTTC. Encoded protein: CATQAGAAYEQYF.

This clone has more than one count but fewer than ten. The chain employs TRBV6-5 and TRBJ1-1; no clear D gene. Trimming stripped 2 bases from V and 3 bases from J, with 7 bases between. The germline V gene encodes CDR1 MNHEY and CDR2 SVGAGI. This CDR3 is built from 13 residues. As DNA, the CDR3 is TGTGCCAGCAGTTACCTACAGTACACTGAAGCTTTCTTT. The encoded protein is CASSYLQYTEAFF.

This sequence joins TRBV14 and TRBJ1-3; no clear D gene. Germline loops: CDR1 SGHDN, CDR2 FVKESK. The CDR3 is 16 amino acids. Deletions cut 0 bases from V and 0 bases from J, with 9 bases between. The CDR3 region is CASSQDSRPSGNTIYF. The CDR3 DNA sequence: TGTGCCAGCAGCCAAGATTCGAGGCCCTCTGGAAACACCATATATTTT.

The rearrangement links TRBV6-5 to TRBJ2-7; 7 bases map to TRBD2. With V trimmed by 0 bases and J by 4 bases, 9 bases remained unmatched. The CDR3 runs 16 residues. The germline V gene has CDR1 MNHEY and CDR2 SVGAGI. In DNA form, the CDR3 reads TGTGCCAGCAGTTACTCGAAGGCGGGAGCAGGGTACGAGCAGTACTTC. This gives the protein CASSYSKAGAGYEQYF.

The table lists this clone with a few counts. The V and J genes are TRBV29-1 and TRBJ2-2; a weak D match, TRBD2 (6 bases). With 4 bases removed from V and 1 base from J, the gap between germline ends came to 13 bases. Germline-derived CDR1 and CDR2 are SQVTM and ANQGSEA. This CDR3 region has 15 residues. The CDR3 loop reads CSVGGVVENTGELFF. DNA for the CDR3: TGCAGCGTTGGGGGGGTCGTAGAGAACACCGGGGAGCTGTTTTTT.

This sequence joins TRBV10-2 and TRBJ2-6, with TRBD1 matching 9 bases. From germline, CDR1 is WSHSY and CDR2 SAAADI. The CDR3 has 17 residues. With 7 bases clipped from V and 4 bases from J, the junction kept 11 bases outside the gene matches. CDR3 sequence: CASIGLQGAPGANVLTF. The CDR3 coding sequence is TGCGCCAGCATTGGATTACAGGGGGCTCCCGGGGCCAACGTCCTGACTTTC.

This chain uses TRBV21-1 with TRBJ1-1; the DNA was not used to check the table's D call, TRBD1. TRBV21-1 is listed as a pseudogene. The CDR3 sequence is 15 residues long. The CDR3 DNA reads as TGTGCCAGCAGCAAAGAAGCGGCCAGGGGCACTGAAGCTTTCTTT. Its protein product is CASSKEAARGTEAFF.

This rearrangement joins TRBV15 to TRBJ1-1; perhaps TRBD1 as D (5 bases). The CDR3 consists of 16 residues. Germline CDR1 and CDR2: LNHNV and YYDKDF (reference sequence). Trimming left V 3 bases short and J 7 bases short, with 21 bases between. This CDR3 reads CATSRRRGVPLDEAFF. CDR3 in DNA: TGTGCCACCAGCAGGAGGAGGGGCGTTCCCCTGGATGAAGCTTTCTTT.

V and J are TRBV5-6 and TRBJ2-1, with 9 positions matching TRBD1. Germline CDR1 is SGHDT and CDR2 is YYEEEE. The J segment lost 2 bases and the V segment lost 2 bases, leaving 2 bases of the junction unmatched. The CDR3 totals 15 residues. In DNA form, the CDR3 reads TGTGCCAGCAGCTTTCGACAGGGGGCCTACAATGAGCAGTTCTTC. It encodes CASSFRQGAYNEQFF.

The chain employs TRBV11-2 and TRBJ2-1; 11 bases fit TRBD2. Germline lookup yields CDR1 SGHAT and CDR2 FQNNGV. CDR3 length: 16 amino acids. The V gene end was trimmed by 5 bases and the J gene end by 5 bases; junction bases not matched to a gene: 8. The DNA of the CDR3 is TGTGCCAGCAGCCCCACCGGGACTAGCGGACACAATGAGCAGTTCTTC. Translation: CASSPTGTSGHNEQFF.

This sequence joins TRBV5-4 and TRBJ2-5, with 7 bases matching TRBD1. The CDR3 length is 16 residues. The germline V gene has CDR1 SGHNT and CDR2 YYREEE (reference sequence). V gave up 2 bases and J gave up 4 bases; unmatched junction bases: 11. CDR3 region: CASSLGADRLRETQYF. Here the CDR3 DNA reads TGTGCCAGCAGCTTAGGGGCGGACAGGTTACGAGAGACCCAGTACTTC. Full variable domain (outside the CDR3, taken from reference TRBV5-4 and TRBJ2-5): ETGVTQSPTHLIKTRGQQVTLRCSSQSGHNTVSWYQQALGQGPQFIFQYYREEENGRGNFPPRFSGLQFPNYSSELNVNALELDDSALYLCASSLGADRLRETQYFGPGTRLLVL.

V and J are TRBV2 and TRBJ2-2; 9 nucleotides match TRBD1. The CDR3 is made up of 15 amino acids. The germline gives CDR1 SNHLY, CDR2 FYNNEI. The V gene end was trimmed by 8 bases and the J gene end by 4 bases; junction bases not matched to a gene: 8. The CDR3 spells CASRIDRGSTGELFF. As DNA, the CDR3 is TGTGCCAGCCGGATCGACAGGGGGAGCACCGGGGAGCTGTTTTTT.

The J gene is TRBJ2-1, the V gene TRBV7-8; D gene unclear. V dropped 3 bases and J dropped 8 bases, with 11 bases sitting between them. The CDR3 length is 13 residues. Germline CDR1 reads SGHVS; CDR2 reads FQNEAQ. The CDR3 region has the DNA TGTGCCAGCAGCTTGTCAGTCATCCATGAGCAGTTCTTC. Its translation is CASSLSVIHEQFF.

The chain joins TRBV2 to TRBJ2-2, with a weak D call TRBD1 (6 bases). The germline V gene encodes CDR1 SNHLY and CDR2 FYNNEI. The CDR3 is 13 residues long. V was trimmed by 4 bases and J by 3 bases, leaving 6 bases between them. The chain's CDR3 is CASSAGDTGELFF. In nucleotides, the CDR3 is TGTGCCAGCAGTGCAGGGGACACCGGGGAGCTGTTTTTT.

This clone came up once. In nucleotides, the CDR3 is TGCGCCAGCAGCGTGAAAGCGGGGACCGGGGAGCTGTTTTTT. Its translation is CASSVKAGTGELFF. The rearrangement joins TRBV5-1 to TRBJ2-2, with TRBD2 identical over 7 bases. Trimming removed 4 bases from V and 5 bases from J; junction bases left unmatched: 5. The germline gives CDR1 SGHRS, CDR2 YFSETQ. The CDR3 has 14 residues.

This clone has just one count. For the CDR3, the DNA is TGTGCCACCAGCAGAGACCGGCGGGGCCCGAACACTGAAGCTTTCTTT. Protein: CATSRDRRGPNTEAFF. V gene TRBV15 combines with J gene TRBJ1-1; tentatively, D is TRBD1 (5 bases). With 0 bases removed from V and 1 base from J, the gap between germline ends came to 12 bases. Germline lookup yields CDR1 LNHNV and CDR2 YYDKDF (reference sequence). This CDR3 contains 16 residues.

The chain combines TRBV27 with TRBJ2-3; 14 bases align to TRBD2. Trimming took 4 bases from V and 1 from J; bases not matched to a gene: 4. The CDR3 length is 17 residues. CDR1 and CDR2 from the germline V gene are MNHEY and SMNVEV (reference sequence). This chain's CDR3 is CASSSTGLAGGTDTQYF. In DNA form, the CDR3 reads TGTGCCAGCAGTTCAACGGGACTAGCGGGAGGCACAGATACGCAGTATTTT.

The chain recombines TRBV9 with TRBJ2-3; 11 bases align to TRBD2. Germline V gene sequence: CDR1 SGDLS, CDR2 YYNGEE. This CDR3 contains 15 residues. V was clipped by 2 bases and J by 3 bases; unmatched bases: 2. Written as DNA, the CDR3 is TGTGCCAGCAGCGTGACTAGCGGGGTTACAGATACGCAGTATTTT. This encodes CASSVTSGVTDTQYF.

This chain uses TRBV19 with TRBJ1-6; D unclear. Germline values: CDR1 LNHDA, CDR2 SQIVND (reference sequence). The CDR3 loop spans 11 amino acids. Between the trimmed V and J ends, which lost 6 bases and 16 bases, there was a span of 13 bases. The CDR3 here is CASSNSRQLHF. The CDR3 DNA reads TGTGCCAGTAGCAACAGCCGGCAACTCCACTTT.

This clone was observed once. The J gene is TRBJ2-3, the V gene TRBV6-6; 8 bases map to TRBD2. There are 14 residues in the CDR3. V lost 3 bases, J lost 2 bases, and 1 base stayed unmatched. Germline V CDR1 and CDR2: MNHNY, SVGAGI (reference sequence). The CDR3 DNA sequence: TGTGCCAGCAGTTATAGCGGGACCACAGATACGCAGTATTTT. Translating it yields CASSYSGTTDTQYF.

V is TRBV2 and J is TRBJ2-7; the D is unclear. There are 12 residues in the CDR3. The germline V gene has CDR1 SNHLY and CDR2 FYNNEI. Trimming took off 5 bases at V and 3 bases at J, with 8 bases between the two ends. CDR3: CASSIRNYEQYF. The CDR3 DNA sequence: TGTGCCAGCAGTATCAGGAACTACGAGCAGTACTTC.

The chain couples TRBV19 to TRBJ1-1; D is unclear. Germline V lookup: CDR1 LNHDA, CDR2 SQIVND (reference sequence). Trimming removed 11 bases at V and 1 base at J, with 14 bases between. CDR3 size: 13 residues. The CDR3 here is CAALGSGNTEAFF. The CDR3 DNA sequence: TGTGCCGCACTAGGGAGCGGGAACACTGAAGCTTTCTTT.

V gene TRBV6-1 combines with J gene TRBJ1-4, with a weak D call TRBD1 (5 bases). The V and J ends lost 0 bases and 4 bases respectively, with 9 bases between them. There are 15 residues in the CDR3. CDR1 and CDR2 from the germline V gene are MNHNS and SASEGT. The CDR3 region has the DNA TGTGCCAGCAGTGAAGCGATGGGGGGTAATGAAAAACTGTTTTTT. Translated, it gives CASSEAMGGNEKLFF.

V and J are TRBV27 and TRBJ1-5, with a weak D call TRBD1 (5 bases). Germline CDR1 and CDR2: MNHEY and SMNVEV (reference sequence). The CDR3 is 17 residues long. The V gene lost 4 bases and the J gene lost 0 bases, with 16 bases spanning the gap. The DNA for the CDR3 is TGTGCCAGCAGTTCCGCAGGGTCCCCCTATAGCAATCAGCCCCAGCATTTT. Translation gives CASSSAGSPYSNQPQHF.

This sequence joins TRBV5-5 and TRBJ2-3; 9 positions match TRBD2. In germline, CDR1 is SGHKS, CDR2 YYEKEE (reference sequence). V lost 4 bases to trimming and J lost 0 bases; unmatched junction nucleotides: 6. The CDR3 contains 16 residues. For the CDR3, the DNA is TGTGCCAGCAGCCTCGCGAGCGGGGGGAGCACAGATACGCAGTATTTT. It codes for CASSLASGGSTDTQYF.

The V and J genes are TRBV27 and TRBJ2-7, with D maybe TRBD2 (5 bases). The length of the CDR3 is 14 residues. V lost 2 bases and J 6 bases, leaving 14 bases between the germline ends. Germline CDR1 and CDR2: MNHEY and SMNVEV (reference sequence). The CDR3 sequence: CASSLGATRGEQYF. The CDR3 DNA reads as TGTGCCAGCAGTTTAGGAGCTACTCGGGGCGAGCAGTACTTC.

The chain employs TRBV7-2 and TRBJ1-5, with D unclear. Germline CDR1 and CDR2: SGHTA and FQGNSA. V lost 1 base and J 6 bases, leaving 7 bases between the germline ends. This CDR3 spans 13 amino acids. The CDR3 DNA is TGTGCCAGCAGCTTAGGAGCGGGTCAGCCCCAGCATTTT. Its protein product is CASSLGAGQPQHF.

In this sample, this clone turned up a few times. The chain carries TRBV27 and TRBJ1-2; D is unclear. This CDR3 comprises 15 residues. Trimming cost V 6 bases and J 1 base, with 15 bases left between them. Germline V gives CDR1 MNHEY, CDR2 SMNVEV (reference sequence). The CDR3 DNA reads TGTGCCAGCAGCCCCCTTGGAGGGAGTAACTATGGCTACACCTTC. This sequence encodes CASSPLGGSNYGYTF.